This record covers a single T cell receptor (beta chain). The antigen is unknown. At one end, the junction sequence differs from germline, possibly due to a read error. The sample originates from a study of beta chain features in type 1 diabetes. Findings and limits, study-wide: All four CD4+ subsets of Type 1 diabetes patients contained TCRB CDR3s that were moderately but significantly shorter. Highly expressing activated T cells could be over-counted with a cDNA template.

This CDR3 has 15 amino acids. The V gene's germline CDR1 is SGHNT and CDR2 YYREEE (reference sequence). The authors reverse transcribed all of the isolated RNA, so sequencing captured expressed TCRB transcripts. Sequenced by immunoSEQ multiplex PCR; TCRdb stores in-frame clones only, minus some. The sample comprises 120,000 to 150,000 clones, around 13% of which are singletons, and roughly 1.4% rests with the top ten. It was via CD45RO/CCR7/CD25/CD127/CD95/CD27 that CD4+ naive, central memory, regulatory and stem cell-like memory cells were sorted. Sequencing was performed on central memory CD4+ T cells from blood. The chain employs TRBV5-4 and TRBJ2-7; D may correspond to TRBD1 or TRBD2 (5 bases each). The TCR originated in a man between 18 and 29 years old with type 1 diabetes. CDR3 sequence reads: CASSLGSGPGYEQYF. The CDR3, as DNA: TGCGCCAGCAGCTTGGGATCGGGACCAGGGTACGAGCAGTACTTC.